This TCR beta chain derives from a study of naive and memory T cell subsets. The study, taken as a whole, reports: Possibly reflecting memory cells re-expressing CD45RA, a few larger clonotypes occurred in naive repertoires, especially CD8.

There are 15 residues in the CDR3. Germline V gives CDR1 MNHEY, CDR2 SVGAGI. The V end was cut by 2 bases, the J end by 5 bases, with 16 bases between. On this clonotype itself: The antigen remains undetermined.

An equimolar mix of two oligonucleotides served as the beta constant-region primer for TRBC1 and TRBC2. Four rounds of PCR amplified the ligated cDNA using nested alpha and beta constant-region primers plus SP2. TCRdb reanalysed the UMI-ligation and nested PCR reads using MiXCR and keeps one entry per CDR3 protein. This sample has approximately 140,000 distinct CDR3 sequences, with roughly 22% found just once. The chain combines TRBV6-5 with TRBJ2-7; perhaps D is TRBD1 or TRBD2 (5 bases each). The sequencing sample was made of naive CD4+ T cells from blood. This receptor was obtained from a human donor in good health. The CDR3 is CASSYEGTAPHEQYF. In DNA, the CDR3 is TGTGCCAGCAGTTACGAGGGGACGGCCCCTCACGAGCAGTACTTC.